This T cell receptor (beta chain) was observed in a study of molecular identifiers for immune sequencing clone quantification (dated by TCRdb to the late 2010s). About the study as a whole: For a replicate experiment, the RNA from either approximately 20,000 or 100,000 naive CD8 T cells was divided into five aliquots, and four of those aliquots went on to sequencing. CD8 T cells were used in a methods study to benchmark molecular-identifier clustering-based TCR repertoire sequencing (MIDCIRS) and TCR RNA copy counting. Summary of the overall study and its limitations: The sizes of highly expanded clones could end up underestimated when identical TCR molecules share a barcode. Modeling estimated roughly 3.2 recovered TCR RNA copies per cell, compared with about 9.3 by digital PCR, which implies around 33% capture efficiency. Spiked-in Jurkat TCR RNA equal to a single cell's worth was reported to be detectable even within one million naive CD8 T cells. In CMV-specific effector cells, clones with more than 20 RNA copies contained over 97% of molecules, whereas in naive cells such clones contained under 1% of molecules. Naive libraries contained spiked-in Jurkat TCR RNA (approximately ten copies' worth), which is not part of the donor repertoire. When barcode sub-clustering was left out, chimeric consensus sequences inflated TCR diversity, with chimeras reaching as high as 47%.

In the case of this clonotype: Which antigen it targets is not known. A read error may be the cause here, since a much bigger clone is one base away.

Naive CD8 T cell libraries were made from roughly 18,000 to 920,000 sorted cells using 10%, 30% or 50% of purified RNA. Naive CD8 T cells were FACS-sorted as CD8+CD4-CCR7+CD45RA+ on a BD FACSAria II into RLT Plus buffer. To test detection sensitivity, Jurkat RNA equivalent to more than 8 TCR copies was spiked into samples of roughly 18,000-1,000,000 naive CD8 T cells. Enrichment of CD8 T cells was performed with RosetteSep CD8+ T Cell Enrichment Cocktail and Ficoll-Paque, after which ACK red cell lysis was carried out. Receptor amplification or capture employed PCR. TCRdb lists the instrument as Illumina HiSeq 4000. Bulk TCR libraries were made following a previously described method, with the TCR primers given in Table S5. Purification of total RNA was performed with the Qiagen AllPrep DNA/RNA kit. Before analysis, reads from multiple sequencing runs of one library were combined. The study's own analysis went as follows. Only reads with exact TCR constant sequence were kept, trimmed to 150 nt, and grouped by their 12-nt molecular barcodes. Reads in each barcode group were sub-clustered using a 15% Levenshtein threshold, and a quality-weighted consensus sequence was built for each RNA molecule. Non-functional sequences were filtered out, along with any lower-count sequence sitting one edit away from another sequence. Based on fitting two negative binomial distributions, any barcode sub-cluster with under 20% of the maximum read count was discarded. TCRdb applied fastp at Q25 and MiXCR to the public reads, then kept only in-frame beta chains. Entries that share a CDR3 protein sequence are merged under the most common genes and DNA. Here the V and J calls rest on TCRdb's processing, not on the authors' analysis. The sample table shows 350,000 or so distinct CDR3 sequences, and over 20% are seen once. The ten largest account for approximately 0.8% of the sample.

The junction shows trimming of 5 bases on V and 8 bases on J, plus 14 bases between the germline ends. For CDR1 and CDR2, the germline V gene (reference sequence) lists LNHDA and SQIVND. From its cysteine to its phenylalanine, the CDR3 spans 13 amino acids. Solely the CDR3 DNA is kept, with 39 bases framed from the first base. The chain was built from TRBV19 and TRBJ2-3; the D call is tentative, TRBD1 or TRBD2, as each matches 5 bases. Sequencing was performed on naive CD8+ T cells from blood, with Jurkat cell RNA spiked in. The cell subset or site label of this sample denotes: FACS-sorted CD8+CD4-CCR7+CD45RA+ naive T cells. The sequence came from a human donor in good health. Some libraries in this study had Jurkat cell RNA spiked in. The CDR3 loop reads CASSWGSYGTQYF. The sequence in DNA is TGTGCCAGTAGTTGGGGGTCGTACGGTACGCAGTATTTT.